This TCR beta chain was documented in a study of identifying expanded T cells in peripheral blood. The CDR3 extends over 13 amino acids. V lost 2 bases and J 2 bases, leaving 7 bases between the germline ends. Germline lookup yields CDR1 GTSNPN and CDR2 SVGIG (reference sequence). Assay: immunoSEQ multiplex PCR; the TCRdb copy retains only in-frame clones and omits some. The sample includes over 65,000 clones, around 90% of them seen just once. Sequenced sample: blood. This receptor was obtained from a person aged 18 to 75 in good health. This chain uses TRBV30 with TRBJ1-3; D might be TRBD1 (5 bases). CDR3 bases: TGTGCCTGGAGTAGGACAACTGGAAACACCATATATTTT. Its protein product is CAWSRTTGNTIYF.